A single sample gave rise to the 5 T cell receptor beta chains below, sequenced in a study of blood T cell repertoires in COVID-19 (dated by TCRdb to the early 2020s). Receptor amplification or capture employed the immunoSEQ multiplex PCR assay. As stored in TCRdb, this immuneACCESS dataset retains in-frame rearrangements with V and J assigned. A fraction of the clones does not appear; measured against another copy, unresolved V genes explain less than half of the discrepancy, and the remainder lacks a known reason. A total of about 280,000 clones appear in this sample, 80% to 90% of them only once. The ten largest clonotypes hold about 4.6% of the sample. What was sequenced was peripheral blood. The receptor source for this set is a man aged 40-49 years with acute or convalescent COVID-19.

The chain combines TRBV7-2 with TRBJ2-3; the match to TRBD2 covers 9 bases. Germline-derived CDR1 and CDR2 are SGHTA and FQGNSA. The CDR3 has 16 residues. V dropped 1 base and J dropped 1; count of bases not matched to a gene: 3. CDR3 in DNA: TGTGCCAGCAGCTTAGGGTCTAGCGGGGGCACAGATACGCAGTATTTT. This sequence encodes CASSLGSSGGTDTQYF. Full variable domain (outside the CDR3, taken from reference TRBV7-2 and TRBJ2-3): GAGVSQSPSNKVTEKGKDVELRCDPISGHTALYWYRQSLGQGLEFLIYFQGNSAPDKSGLPSDRFSAERTGGSVSTLTIQRTQQEDSAVYLCASSLGSSGGTDTQYFGPGTRLTVL.

This chain joins TRBV7-2 and TRBJ2-1; TRBD2 agrees at 10 bases. V was clipped by 3 bases and J by 6 bases; unmatched bases: 2. The CDR3 runs 14 residues. Germline lookup yields CDR1 SGHTA and CDR2 FQGNSA. This CDR3 is CASSFSGGSNEQFF. CDR3 DNA sequence: TGTGCCAGCAGCTTTAGCGGGGGGAGCAATGAGCAGTTCTTC.

The V call is TRBV4-2, the J call TRBJ1-2, with a tentative D call TRBD1 (5 bases). Trimming pared 1 base from V and 5 bases from J, leaving 17 bases between. CDR3 length: 16 amino acids. CDR1 is LGHNA, CDR2 YNFKEQ, per germline. DNA for the CDR3: TGTGCCAGCAGCCAAGGGCAGGGAAGGGTGGCATATGGCTACACCTTC. This sequence encodes CASSQGQGRVAYGYTF.

V is TRBV5-1 and J is TRBJ1-1; a possible D gene is TRBD1 (5 bases). There are 14 residues in the CDR3. The germline V and J ends were trimmed by 4 bases and 3 bases, with 13 bases remaining between them. The germline gives CDR1 SGHRS, CDR2 YFSETQ. The CDR3 reads CASSLQWGDTEAFF. For the CDR3, the DNA is TGCGCCAGCAGCCTGCAATGGGGGGACACTGAAGCTTTCTTT.

This chain joins TRBV18 and TRBJ1-1; a weak D match, TRBD1 (5 bases). V was clipped by 4 bases and J by 4 bases, with 10 bases between them. This CDR3 is built from 13 residues. Germline assignment: CDR1 KGHSH and CDR2 LQKENI. In nucleotides, the CDR3 is TGTGCCAGCTCACAAGGGGCTGGCACTGAAGCTTTCTTT. Translation gives CASSQGAGTEAFF.